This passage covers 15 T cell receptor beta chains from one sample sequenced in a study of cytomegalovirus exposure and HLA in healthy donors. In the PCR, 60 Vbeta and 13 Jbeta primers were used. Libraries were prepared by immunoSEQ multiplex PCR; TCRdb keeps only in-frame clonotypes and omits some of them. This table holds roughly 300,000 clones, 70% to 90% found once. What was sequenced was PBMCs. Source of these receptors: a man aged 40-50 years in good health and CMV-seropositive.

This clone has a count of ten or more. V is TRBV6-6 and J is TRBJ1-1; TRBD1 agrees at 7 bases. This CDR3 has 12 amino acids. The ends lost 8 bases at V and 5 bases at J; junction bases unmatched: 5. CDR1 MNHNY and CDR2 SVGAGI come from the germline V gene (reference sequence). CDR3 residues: CASRQGETEAFF. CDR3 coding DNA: TGTGCCAGCCGACAGGGAGAAACTGAAGCTTTCTTT.

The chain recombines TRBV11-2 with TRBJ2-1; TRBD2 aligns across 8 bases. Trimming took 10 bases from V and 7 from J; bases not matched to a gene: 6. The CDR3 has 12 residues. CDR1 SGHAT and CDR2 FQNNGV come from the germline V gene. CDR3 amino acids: CAILQRGNEQFF. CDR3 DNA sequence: TGTGCCATCCTCCAGCGGGGGAATGAGCAGTTCTTC.

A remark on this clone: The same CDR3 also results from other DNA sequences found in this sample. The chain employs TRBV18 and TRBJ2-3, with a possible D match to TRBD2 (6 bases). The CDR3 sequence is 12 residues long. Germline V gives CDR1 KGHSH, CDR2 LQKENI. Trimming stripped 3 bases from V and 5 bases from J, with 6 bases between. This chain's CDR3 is CASSPGGDTQYF. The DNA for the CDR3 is TGTGCCAGCTCACCCGGGGGAGATACGCAGTATTTT.

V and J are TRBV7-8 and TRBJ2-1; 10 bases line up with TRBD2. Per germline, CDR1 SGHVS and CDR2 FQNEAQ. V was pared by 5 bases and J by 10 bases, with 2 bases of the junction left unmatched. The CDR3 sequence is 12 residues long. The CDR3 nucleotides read TGTGCCAGCAGCAAGGGACTAGCGGAGCAGTTCTTC. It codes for CASSKGLAEQFF.

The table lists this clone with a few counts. DNA of the CDR3: TGTGCCAGCAGCCCGGGACAGTTGATTCATCAGCCCCAGCATTTT. Translating gives CASSPGQLIHQPQHF. This chain joins TRBV6-5 and TRBJ1-5; 7 bases map to TRBD1. Losses at the gene ends were 6 bases for V and 5 bases for J; bases not matched to a gene: 10. This CDR3 has 15 residues. Germline loops: CDR1 MNHEY, CDR2 SVGAGI.

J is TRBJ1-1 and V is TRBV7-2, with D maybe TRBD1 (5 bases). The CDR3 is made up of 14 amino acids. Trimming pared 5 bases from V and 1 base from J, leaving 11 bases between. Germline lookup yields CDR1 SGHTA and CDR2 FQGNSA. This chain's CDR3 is CASSTDIENTEAFF. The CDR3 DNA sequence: TGTGCCAGCAGCACGGACATCGAGAACACTGAAGCTTTCTTT.

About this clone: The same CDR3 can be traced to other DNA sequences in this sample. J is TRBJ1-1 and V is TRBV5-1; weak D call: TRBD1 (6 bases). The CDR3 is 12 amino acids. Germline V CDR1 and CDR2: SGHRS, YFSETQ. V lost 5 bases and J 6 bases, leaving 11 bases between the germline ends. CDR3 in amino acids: CASRQKGAEAFF. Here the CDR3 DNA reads TGCGCCAGCAGGCAAAAGGGGGCTGAAGCTTTCTTT.

CDR3 bases: TGTGCCAGCTCATCCCAAGGGGGCTTGTCCGGTGAAGCTTTCTTT. It specifies CASSSQGGLSGEAFF. V usage is TRBV18 and J usage is TRBJ1-1, with 7 bases fitting TRBD1. Trimming cost V 5 bases and J 7 bases; bases outside gene matches: 13. Germline V CDR1 and CDR2: KGHSH, LQKENI. The CDR3 has 15 residues.

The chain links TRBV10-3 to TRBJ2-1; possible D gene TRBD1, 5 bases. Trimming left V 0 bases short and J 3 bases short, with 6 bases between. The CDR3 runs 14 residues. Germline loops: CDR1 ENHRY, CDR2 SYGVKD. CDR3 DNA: TGTGCCATCAGTGAGTCCGGACACTACAATGAGCAGTTCTTC. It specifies CAISESGHYNEQFF.

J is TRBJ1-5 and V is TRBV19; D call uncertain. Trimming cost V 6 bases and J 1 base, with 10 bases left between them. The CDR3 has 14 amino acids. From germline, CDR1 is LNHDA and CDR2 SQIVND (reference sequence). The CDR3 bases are TGTGCCAGTAGGTTTGGCAGAAGCAATCAGCCCCAGCATTTT. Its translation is CASRFGRSNQPQHF. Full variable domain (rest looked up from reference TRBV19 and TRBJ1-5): DGGITQSPKYLFRKEGQNVTLSCEQNLNHDAMYWYRQDPGQGLRLIYYSQIVNDFQKGDIAEGYSVSREKKESFPLTVTSAQKNPTAFYLCASRFGRSNQPQHFGDGTRLSIL.

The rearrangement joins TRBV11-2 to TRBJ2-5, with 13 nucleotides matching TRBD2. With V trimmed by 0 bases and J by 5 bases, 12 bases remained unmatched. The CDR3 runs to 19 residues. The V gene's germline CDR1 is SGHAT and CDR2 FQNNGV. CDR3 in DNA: TGTGCCAGCAGCTTAGAGCCCTTAGGACTAGCGGGAGTGGGGGAGACCCAGTACTTC. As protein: CASSLEPLGLAGVGETQYF. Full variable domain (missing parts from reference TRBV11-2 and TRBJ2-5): EAGVAQSPRYKIIEKRQSVAFWCNPISGHATLYWYQQILGQGPKLLIQFQNNGVVDDSQLPKDRFSAERLKGVDSTLKIQPAKLEDSAVYLCASSLEPLGLAGVGETQYFGPGTRLLVL.

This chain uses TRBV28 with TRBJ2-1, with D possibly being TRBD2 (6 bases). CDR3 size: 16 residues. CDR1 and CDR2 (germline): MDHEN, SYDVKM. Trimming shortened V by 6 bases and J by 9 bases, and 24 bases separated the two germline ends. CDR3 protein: CASSQNAGSWDREQFF. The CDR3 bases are TGTGCCAGCAGCCAGAATGCCGGGAGCTGGGATCGTGAGCAGTTCTTC.

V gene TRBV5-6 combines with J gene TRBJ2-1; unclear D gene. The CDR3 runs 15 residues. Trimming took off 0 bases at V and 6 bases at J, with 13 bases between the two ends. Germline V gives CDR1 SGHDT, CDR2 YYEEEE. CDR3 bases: TGTGCCAGCAGCTTGGACCGGGTTCCCCTCAATGAGCAGTTCTTC. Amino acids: CASSLDRVPLNEQFF.

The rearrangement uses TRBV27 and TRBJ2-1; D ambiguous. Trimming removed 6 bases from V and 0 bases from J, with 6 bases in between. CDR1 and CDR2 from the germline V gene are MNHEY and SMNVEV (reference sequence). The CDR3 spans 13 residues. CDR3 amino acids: CASRESSYNEQFF. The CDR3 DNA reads TGTGCCAGCAGGGAGAGCTCCTACAATGAGCAGTTCTTC.

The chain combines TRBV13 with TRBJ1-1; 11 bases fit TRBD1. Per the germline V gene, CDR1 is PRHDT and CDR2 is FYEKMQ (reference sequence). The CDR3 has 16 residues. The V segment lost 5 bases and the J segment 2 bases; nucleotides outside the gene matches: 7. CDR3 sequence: CASSPRTGGVNTEAFF. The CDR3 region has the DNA TGTGCCAGCAGCCCCCGGACAGGGGGCGTAAACACTGAAGCTTTCTTT.